The present entry profiles one T cell receptor beta chain with its context. This clone's antigen is unknown. No base quality values were provided; no much bigger clone lies one nucleotide off. The data derive from a study of T cells after yellow fever vaccination (dated by TCRdb to between 2017 and 2020). About the study as a whole: Libraries from fractions with low cell numbers were prepared with the SMART-Seq v4 Ultra Low Input RNA kit. To follow T-cell clones before and after primary and booster YFV17D yellow fever vaccination, bulk TCR alpha and beta repertoires were sequenced over time. Blood was collected at multiple timepoints before and after primary and secondary immunization, and bulk PBMC replicates and cell subsets were isolated. The cohort comprised two healthy male donors, one aged 18 to 30 and one aged 30 to 39 years.

CDR1 and CDR2 were assigned from the germline V gene as SGHVS and FNYEAQ. The CDR3 measures 12 amino acids from cysteine to phenylalanine. Kept here is only the CDR3 DNA, which spans 36 bases and is read in frame from base 1. Relative to germline, V is 4 bases shorter and J is 6 bases shorter, with 10 bases between their ends. According to the study, the label for this sample's treatment or condition signals: live attenuated yellow fever vaccine strain. At every blood-draw timepoint, two biological replicates of bulk PBMCs were collected. PBMCs were isolated from peripheral blood using a standard Ficoll-Paque protocol. RNA was extracted with TriZol from bulk PBMCs, CD4 and CD8 fractions, and dextramer-positive and dextramer-negative fractions. Here is what the overall study found, with its caveats: Because only two donors were included in the study, the extent to which the findings can be generalized is limited. After the booster, most of the clones that had expanded following primary vaccination were detected again (almost 98% of CD4 and roughly 90% of CD8), which suggests that memory was broadly maintained. The secondary T-cell response was found to be weaker but faster than the primary response, with a peak reached on day 5 rather than on day 15. A small fraction of clonotypes appeared in both the CD4 and CD8 compartments, likely as a result of convergent recombination. Because abundant contaminating clonotypes from the bulk population could be contained in FACS-sorted repertoires, computational filtering was required.

TCR cDNA was synthesized by 5'RACE template switching, which introduced a universal primer site and unique molecular identifiers. cDNA synthesis was primed from both the TCR alpha and TCR beta constant segments. Library amplification involved two PCR steps, and the second step added sample barcodes and sequencing adapters. Sequencing of libraries was done on Illumina HiSeq 2500 (2x100 bp) or NovaSeq (2x150 bp). In the authors' own workflow: Reads were demultiplexed and collapsed into UMI consensus sequences with MIGEC, and V(D)J alignment was performed with MiXCR. Clonotypes responding to the vaccine were identified with edgeR on replicate PBMC samples, with the criteria of FDR below 0.01 and a log2 fold change above 5 up to day 15. Bulk clonotypes were assigned CD4 or CD8 identity according to which sequenced CD4 or CD8 repertoire held them at higher abundance. The public reads were reprocessed in TCRdb via fastp at Q25 and MiXCR, keeping in-frame beta chains. CDR3 protein duplicates are merged, each entry listing the most common genes and DNA. These V and J calls derive from TCRdb rather than the authors' analysis. This sample has some 670,000 distinct CDR3 sequences in its table, and about 12% of those were observed once. Of the sample, more than 13% is held by the ten largest clones.

The sample in question was PBMCs, obtained on the day of the yellow fever booster vaccination. The receptor was derived from a man aged 25-45 years who received the YFV17D yellow fever vaccine. Rearrangement joined TRBV7-6 to TRBJ2-7; too little of a D gene remains to name it. For the CDR3, the sequence is CASSSSTPEQYF. The nucleotide sequence is TGTGCCAGCAGCTCGTCCACCCCCGAGCAGTACTTC.